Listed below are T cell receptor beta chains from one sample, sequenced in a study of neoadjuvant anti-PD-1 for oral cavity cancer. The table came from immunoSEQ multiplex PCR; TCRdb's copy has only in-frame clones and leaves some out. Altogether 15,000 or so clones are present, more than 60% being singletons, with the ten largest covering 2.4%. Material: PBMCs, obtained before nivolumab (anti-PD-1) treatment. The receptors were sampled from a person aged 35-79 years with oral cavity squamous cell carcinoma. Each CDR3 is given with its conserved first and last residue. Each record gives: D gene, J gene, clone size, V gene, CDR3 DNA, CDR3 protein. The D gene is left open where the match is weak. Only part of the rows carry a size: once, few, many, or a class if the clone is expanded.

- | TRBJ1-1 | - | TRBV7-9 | TGTGCCACCCCCGGGCAGGGAGAAACTGAAGCTTTCTTT | CATPGQGETEAFF
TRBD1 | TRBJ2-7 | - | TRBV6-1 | TGTGCCAGCAGTGGGGGACAGGGCGGCTCCTACGAGCAGTACTTC | CASSGGQGGSYEQYF
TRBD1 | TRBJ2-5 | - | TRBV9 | TGTGCCAGCAGCACCCGGACAGGGGCGAAGACCCAGTACTTC | CASSTRTGAKTQYF
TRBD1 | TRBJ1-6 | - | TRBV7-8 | TGTGCCAGCAGCTCGTCAGGGGGGAATTCACCCCTCCACTTT | CASSSSGGNSPLHF
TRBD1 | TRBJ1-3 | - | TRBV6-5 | TGTGCCAGCAGTCGGACAGGGCCAGGAAACACCATATATTTT | CASSRTGPGNTIYF
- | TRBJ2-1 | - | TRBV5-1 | TGCGCCAGCTCCCAATTCTTCGGGACAAGCTACAATGAGCAGTTCTTC | CASSQFFGTSYNEQFF
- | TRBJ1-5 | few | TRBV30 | TGTGCCTGGAGTGTAGTGGGGGGGAGGGATCAGCCCCAGCATTTT | CAWSVVGGRDQPQHF
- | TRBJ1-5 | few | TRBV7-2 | TGTGCCAGCAGCTTATCCGGACGTCTTTCGGCCCAGCATTTT | CASSLSGRLSAQHF
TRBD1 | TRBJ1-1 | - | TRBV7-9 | TGTGCCAGCAGCTCGGGACAGGGGGTCTCCGACACTGAAGCTTTCTTT | CASSSGQGVSDTEAFF
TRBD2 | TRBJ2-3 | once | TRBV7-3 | TGTGCCAGCAGCTTAACCTCTAGCGGGGGAGGGAGCACAGATACGCAGTATTTT | CASSLTSSGGGSTDTQYF
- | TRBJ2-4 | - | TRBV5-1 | TGCGCCAGCAGCCTGACCCAAGCCAAAAACATTCAGTACTTC | CASSLTQAKNIQYF
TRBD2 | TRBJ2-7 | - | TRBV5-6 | TGTGCCAGCAGCTTAGAGGGAGGGCGAACTACCTACGAGCAGTACTTC | CASSLEGGRTTYEQYF
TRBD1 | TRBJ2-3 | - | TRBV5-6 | TGTGCCAGCAGCTTAGGGACAGAGCTCAGAATCAGCACAGATACGCAGTATTTT | CASSLGTELRISTDTQYF
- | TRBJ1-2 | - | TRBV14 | TGTGCCAGCAGCCGCCTGGGTAGCCATGGCTACACCTTC | CASSRLGSHGYTF
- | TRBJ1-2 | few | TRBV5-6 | TGTGCCAGCAGCCCGGTCGGGGATTTTGGGAATGGCTACACCTTC | CASSPVGDFGNGYTF
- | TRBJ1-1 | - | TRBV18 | TGTGCCAGCTCACCGCTCCCAGGGAGTAGATTGACTGAAGCTTTCTTT | CASSPLPGSRLTEAFF
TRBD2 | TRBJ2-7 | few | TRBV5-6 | TGTGCCAGCAGCTTTAGCGGGAGCTCCTACGAGCAGTACTTC | CASSFSGSSYEQYF
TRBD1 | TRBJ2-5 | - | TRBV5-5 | TGTGCCAGCAGCTTGAGCATAACAGGGGGGAGTGGGGAGACCCAGTACTTC | CASSLSITGGSGETQYF
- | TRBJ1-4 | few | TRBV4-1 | TGCGCCAGCAGCCTCTCTAGCGAGGGTAGGAGGGAAAAACTGTTTTTT | CASSLSSEGRREKLFF
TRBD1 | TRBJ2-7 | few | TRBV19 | TGTGCCAGTACCGGACAGGGGGGCGAGCAGTACTTC | CASTGQGGEQYF
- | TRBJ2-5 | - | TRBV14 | TGTGCCAGCAGCCAATTCCCGGAGATTGCCCAGTACTTC | CASSQFPEIAQYF
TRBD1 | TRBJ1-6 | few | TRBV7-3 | TGTGCCAGCAGCGGTGGACAGGGGAAGAATTCACCCCTCCACTTT | CASSGGQGKNSPLHF
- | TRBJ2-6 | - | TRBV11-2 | TGTGCCAGCAGCTTAGCTGGGGCCAACGTCCTGACTTTC | CASSLAGANVLTF
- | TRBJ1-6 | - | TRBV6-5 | TGTGCCAGCCGCGGACAGAGGGATTCACCCCTCCACTTT | CASRGQRDSPLHF
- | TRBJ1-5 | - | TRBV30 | TGTGCCTGGAGGGGACATCCGAATCAGCCCCAGCATTTT | CAWRGHPNQPQHF
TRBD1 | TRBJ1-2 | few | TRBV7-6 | TGTGCCAGCGGGACAGGGGGCTATGGCTACACCTTC | CASGTGGYGYTF
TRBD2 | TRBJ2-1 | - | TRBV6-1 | TGTGCCAGCAGTGGGACTAGCGGGACGACTGAGCAGTTCTTC | CASSGTSGTTEQFF
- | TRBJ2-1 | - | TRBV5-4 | TGTGCCAGCAGATATCAGCGGGAGCAGTTCTTC | CASRYQREQFF
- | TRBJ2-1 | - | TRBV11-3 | TGTGCCAGCAGCTCTCTGTGTCCCCTTTCCTACAATGAGCAGTTCTTC | CASSSLCPLSYNEQFF
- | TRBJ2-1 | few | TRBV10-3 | TGTGCCCAGGGGGAGGGGGTCTACAATGAGCAGTTCTTC | CAQGEGVYNEQFF
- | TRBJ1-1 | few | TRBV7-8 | TGTGCCAGCAATCGAATCCAGGACACTGAAGCTTTCTTT | CASNRIQDTEAFF
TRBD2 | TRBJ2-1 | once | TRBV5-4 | TGTGCCAGCAGCTCGACTAGCGGGATAATGGAGCAGTTCTTC | CASSSTSGIMEQFF
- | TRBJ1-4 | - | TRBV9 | TGTGCCAGCAGCGTAGAGGGGGGACACGAAAAACTGTTTTTT | CASSVEGGHEKLFF
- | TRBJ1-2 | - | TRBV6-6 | TGTGCCAGCAGTTACGAACAGTACTATGGCTACACCTTC | CASSYEQYYGYTF
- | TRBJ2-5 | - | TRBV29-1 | TGCAGCGTTGTGGGGGGCGGGGAGACCCAGTACTTC | CSVVGGGETQYF
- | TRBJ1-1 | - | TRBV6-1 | TGTGCCAGCAGTGCGGGGGTCATGAACACTGAAGCTTTCTTT | CASSAGVMNTEAFF
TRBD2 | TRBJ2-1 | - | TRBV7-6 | TGTGCCAGCAGCGTTTACGGGACTAGCGTCTACAATGAGCAGTTCTTC | CASSVYGTSVYNEQFF
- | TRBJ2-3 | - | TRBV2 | TGTGCCAGCAGTGAAGGGGACCTAGAGGGATCGCAGTATTTT | CASSEGDLEGSQYF
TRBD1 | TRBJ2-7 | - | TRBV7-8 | TGTGCCAGCAGCCCCCTGGGGACAGAAACCTACGAGCAGTACTTC | CASSPLGTETYEQYF
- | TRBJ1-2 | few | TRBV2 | TGTGCCAGCGGCGGTAGGTTGAATGGCTACACCTTC | CASGGRLNGYTF
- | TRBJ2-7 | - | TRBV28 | TGTGCCAGCAGTTCCCAGGGATCCTACGAGCAGTACTTC | CASSSQGSYEQYF
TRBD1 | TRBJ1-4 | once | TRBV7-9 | TGTGCCAGCAGCTACACAGGGGGAACCGAAAAACTGTTTTTT | CASSYTGGTEKLFF
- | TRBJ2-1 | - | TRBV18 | TGTGCCAGCTCACCACCAACCTGGGTTGACAATGAGCAGTTCTTC | CASSPPTWVDNEQFF
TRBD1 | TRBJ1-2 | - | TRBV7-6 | TGTGCCAGCAGCCACCTGACAGGGGTCGGCTACACCTTC | CASSHLTGVGYTF
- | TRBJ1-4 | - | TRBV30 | TGTGCCTGGAGTGAAGGAACAAAACTGTTTTTT | CAWSEGTKLFF
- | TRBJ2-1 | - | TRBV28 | TGTGCCAGCAGTTCACGGACTGTCTCCTACAATGAGCAGTTCTTC | CASSSRTVSYNEQFF
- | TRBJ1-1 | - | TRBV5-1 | TGCGCCAGCAGCGAAAGGCCGGGGCCCTGGGCTGAAGCTTTCTTT | CASSERPGPWAEAFF
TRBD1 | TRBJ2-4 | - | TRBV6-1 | TGTGCCAGCAGTGAAACAGCAGGGGGCCCCCCAAACATTCAGTACTTC | CASSETAGGPPNIQYF
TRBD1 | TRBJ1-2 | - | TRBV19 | TGTGCCAGTATGAGACAGGGGGCCCTCTATGGCTACACCTTC | CASMRQGALYGYTF
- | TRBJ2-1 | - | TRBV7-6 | TGTGCCAGCAGCTTAGACCGTTACTCCTACAATGAGCAGTTCTTC | CASSLDRYSYNEQFF
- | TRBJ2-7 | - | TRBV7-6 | TGTGCCAGCAGCCCCGGACATTATAACTCCTACGAGCAGTACTTC | CASSPGHYNSYEQYF
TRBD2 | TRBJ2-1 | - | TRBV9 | TGTGCCAGCAGCCCGTTAGGGACTAGCGGGATTCGTGAGCAGTTCTTC | CASSPLGTSGIREQFF
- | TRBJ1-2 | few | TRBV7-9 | TGTGCCAGCAGCTTAGGACAGGTAGCTAACTATGGCTACACCTTC | CASSLGQVANYGYTF